What follows are 10 T cell receptor beta chains derived from one specimen sequenced in a study of CD8+ T cells in alopecia areata (dated by TCRdb to the late 2010s). The method was the immunoSEQ multiplex PCR assay. RNA was extracted from all samples and reverse transcribed into cDNA as template for TCR sequencing. Here the immuneACCESS table is served through TCRdb, limited to in-frame sequences with V and J called. Missing clones are a known gap in these copies; in checked studies unresolved V genes cover under half, and the rest lacks a known reason. The sample data list 150,000 or so clones, and less than 65% of these were observed just once. The ten largest account for 15% to 20% of the sample. This specimen's time point label, per the study, means: baseline before oral tofacitinib. The source material was CD8+ T cells sorted from blood, sampled at week 0. The receptor set was obtained from a human donor with alopecia areata.

This clone was seen a handful of times. J is TRBJ1-6 and V is TRBV23-1, with D perhaps matching TRBD1 (6 bases). TRBV23-1 is reported as an ORF; its role is uncertain. V was cut by 2 bases and J by 11 bases, with 19 bases left in between. The CDR3 spans 16 residues. The CDR3 region is CASSQGEGTRNPPLHF. The CDR3 DNA sequence: TGCGCCAGCAGTCAAGGGGAAGGGACAAGGAACCCACCCCTCCACTTT.

This clone came up a few times. This rearrangement joins TRBV29-1 to TRBJ2-1; 10 bases fit TRBD2. The J segment lost 4 bases and the V segment lost 6 bases, leaving 9 bases of the junction unmatched. The CDR3 has 15 residues. The germline gives CDR1 SQVTM, CDR2 ANQGSEA. CDR3 DNA: TGCAGCGTCCCTCTTAGCGGGGGGCCTTACAATGAGCAGTTCTTC. Translation: CSVPLSGGPYNEQFF.

This rearrangement joins TRBV27 to TRBJ2-1; tentative D call: TRBD2 (5 bases). This CDR3 comprises 12 residues. Germline CDR1 MNHEY, CDR2 SMNVEV (reference sequence). V was shortened by 8 bases and J by 9 bases, with 14 bases between the two germline ends. CDR3 in amino acids: CASGWERGEQFF. CDR3 nucleotides: TGTGCCAGCGGTTGGGAGCGTGGTGAGCAGTTCTTC.

The rearrangement links TRBV4-3 to TRBJ1-1; 7 bases agree with TRBD1. From germline, CDR1 is LGHNA and CDR2 YSLEER. Unmatched junction bases numbered 10, after V lost 0 bases and J lost 3 bases. The CDR3 runs to 17 residues. For the CDR3, the DNA is TGCGCCAGCAGCCAAGATGGCCAGGGGGGCCCCTACACTGAAGCTTTCTTT. Protein: CASSQDGQGGPYTEAFF.

This clone was found a few times. This rearrangement joins TRBV5-1 to TRBJ2-7, with D possibly being TRBD2 (6 bases). CDR1 and CDR2 (germline): SGHRS, YFSETQ. Trimming cost V 4 bases and J 4 bases, with 12 bases left between them. The CDR3 is made up of 13 amino acids. The CDR3 protein is CASSEQEGYEQYF. In DNA, the CDR3 is TGCGCCAGCAGCGAACAGGAGGGATACGAGCAGTACTTC.

The genes are TRBV29-1 and TRBJ2-7, with TRBD2 identical over 10 bases. Trimming at V came to 0 bases and at J to 3 bases, leaving 5 bases not matched to a gene. Germline V gene sequence: CDR1 SQVTM, CDR2 ANQGSEA. The CDR3 is made up of 15 amino acids. This CDR3 reads CSVEEPGTSDYEQYF. The DNA of the CDR3 is TGCAGCGTTGAAGAACCCGGGACTAGCGACTACGAGCAGTACTTC.

The chain couples TRBV27 to TRBJ1-5; D is perhaps TRBD1 (6 bases). The CDR3 consists of 14 residues. CDR1 and CDR2 (germline): MNHEY, SMNVEV (reference sequence). The V gene lost 5 bases and the J gene lost 3 bases, with 11 bases spanning the gap. The CDR3 loop is CASSPDSPNQPQHF. The CDR3 DNA follows: TGTGCCAGCAGTCCGGACAGCCCCAATCAGCCCCAGCATTTT.

The sample holds a few counts of this clone. The chain uses TRBV4-1 and TRBJ2-1; D gene ambiguous. The CDR3 covers 14 residues. Germline CDR1 is MGHRA and CDR2 is YSYEKL. Trimming removed 0 bases from V and 3 bases from J, with 6 bases in between. CDR3 protein: CASSQEQNYNEQFF. CDR3 DNA sequence: TGCGCCAGCAGCCAAGAACAGAACTACAATGAGCAGTTCTTC.

This chain links TRBV7-2 with TRBJ1-5, with D possibly being TRBD1 (6 bases). The CDR3 runs to 16 residues. The germline gives CDR1 SGHTA, CDR2 FQGNSA. Between the trimmed V and J ends, which lost 0 bases and 6 bases, there was a span of 15 bases. The CDR3 sequence is CASSLATGGAIQPQHF. CDR3 sequence (DNA): TGTGCCAGCAGCTTAGCGACGGGGGGGGCGATTCAGCCCCAGCATTTT.

The V gene is TRBV25-1, the J gene TRBJ1-5; 7 positions match TRBD1. Losses at the gene ends were 3 bases for V and 3 bases for J; bases not matched to a gene: 2. The CDR3 loop spans 14 amino acids. The germline V gene encodes CDR1 MGHDK and CDR2 SYGVNS. The CDR3 sequence is CASSETGYNQPQHF. In nucleotides, the CDR3 is TGTGCCAGCAGTGAGACAGGGTACAATCAGCCCCAGCATTTT.